These 7 T cell receptor beta chains were sequenced from one sample in a study of immune evolution from preneoplasia to lung adenocarcinoma. Repertoires were generated with immunoSEQ multiplex PCR, while TCRdb's copy carries only in-frame clones and drops some. Of several thousand clones in the sample, 82% were seen once. Sequencing was done on a sample of FFPE minimally invasive lung adenocarcinoma tissue. These TCRs come from a person aged 70 to 80 with lung adenocarcinoma.

The rearrangement links TRBV7-9 to TRBJ2-5; no definite D call. V dropped 5 bases and J dropped 4 bases, with 8 bases sitting between them. Germline values: CDR1 SEHNR, CDR2 FQNEAQ (reference sequence). The CDR3 is 12 amino acids. The CDR3: CASSPVLETQYF. CDR3 bases: TGTGCCAGCAGCCCAGTCTTAGAGACCCAGTACTTC.

CDR3 residues: CASSPANDLNTEAFF. The CDR3 DNA reads as TGTGCCAGCTCACCAGCCAACGATTTGAACACTGAAGCTTTCTTT. The chain is built from TRBV18 and TRBJ1-1; no reliable D call. Per the germline V gene, CDR1 is KGHSH and CDR2 is LQKENI. The CDR3 is made up of 15 amino acids. Trimming cost V 2 bases and J 0 bases, with 10 bases left between them.

This chain uses TRBV21-1 with TRBJ2-4; TRBD1, the table's D call, lacks a check against the DNA. TRBV21-1 corresponds to a pseudogene. The CDR3 totals 15 residues. CDR3 coding DNA: TGTGCCAGCAGCGACAGGGGAGGAGGCGAAAACATTCAGTACTTC. Amino acid sequence: CASSDRGGGENIQYF.

The chain has TRBV11-2 and TRBJ2-7, with 10 positions matching TRBD1. J gave up 2 bases and V 3 bases, and 4 bases lay outside the gene matches. The germline gives CDR1 SGHAT, CDR2 FQNNGV. The length of the CDR3 is 15 residues. For the CDR3, the DNA is TGTGCCAGCAGCTTGTCCGGGACAGGGGCCTACGAGCAGTACTTC. Translating gives CASSLSGTGAYEQYF.

This clone occurred a few times. The rearrangement uses TRBV5-4 and TRBJ2-1, with TRBD1 matching over 7 bases. Germline V CDR1 and CDR2: SGHNT, YYREEE (reference sequence). This CDR3 has 15 amino acids. The V segment lost 3 bases and the J segment 5 bases; nucleotides outside the gene matches: 8. The CDR3 DNA sequence: TGTGCCAGCAGCTCACAGACAGGGATGCACAATGAGCAGTTCTTC. It specifies CASSSQTGMHNEQFF.

This chain uses TRBV19 with TRBJ1-2; TRBD1 matches 7 bases. Germline V gene data show CDR1 as LNHDA and CDR2 as SQIVND (reference sequence). V gave up 5 bases and J gave up 2 bases; unmatched junction bases: 11. There are 16 residues in the CDR3. CDR3 region: CASSPRSPTGNYGYTF. As DNA, the CDR3 is TGTGCCAGTAGTCCAAGGTCCCCGACAGGGAACTATGGCTACACCTTC.

This clone was observed a single time. V gene TRBV19 combines with J gene TRBJ2-5; 14 bases align to TRBD2. This CDR3 region has 16 residues. J was trimmed by 4 bases and V by 4 bases; bases with no gene match: 5. Per germline, CDR1 LNHDA and CDR2 SQIVND (reference sequence). The CDR3 DNA reads TGTGCCAGTAGTAAGGGGACTAGCGGGAGAGGAGAGACCCAGTACTTC. Translating gives CASSKGTSGRGETQYF.